This TCR beta chain was observed in a study of CD8+ T cells in alopecia areata. Per the germline V gene, CDR1 is MGHRA and CDR2 is YSYEKL. V lost 0 bases, J lost 3 bases, and 5 bases lay in between. CDR3 size: 13 residues. Treatment indicated: oral pan-JAK inhibitor, 5-10 mg twice daily. cDNA serving as the sequencing template came from extracted, reverse transcribed RNA. The method was immunoSEQ multiplex PCR; TCRdb's version includes in-frame clones alone and lacks a portion of them. The sample shows 200,000 to 250,000 clones, 64% of them seen only once. Whole-study findings and limits: TCRs were shared less clearly across patients than in mice, possibly for HLA-related reasons. Normal skin contains resident alphabeta T cells, and these are also sequenced in scalp samples. Researchers report lesional scalp, most notably alopecia totalis/universalis, outstripped normal scalp in clonality.

On this clone itself: Antigen: not known.

The chain has TRBV4-1 and TRBJ2-5; D uncertain. This TCR derives from a human donor with alopecia areata. The input for sequencing was CD4+ T cells sorted from blood, taken at week 4, from a patient treated with tofacitinib. The CDR3 reads CASSQDHKETQYF. In nucleotides, the CDR3 is TGCGCCAGCAGCCAAGATCACAAAGAGACCCAGTACTTC.